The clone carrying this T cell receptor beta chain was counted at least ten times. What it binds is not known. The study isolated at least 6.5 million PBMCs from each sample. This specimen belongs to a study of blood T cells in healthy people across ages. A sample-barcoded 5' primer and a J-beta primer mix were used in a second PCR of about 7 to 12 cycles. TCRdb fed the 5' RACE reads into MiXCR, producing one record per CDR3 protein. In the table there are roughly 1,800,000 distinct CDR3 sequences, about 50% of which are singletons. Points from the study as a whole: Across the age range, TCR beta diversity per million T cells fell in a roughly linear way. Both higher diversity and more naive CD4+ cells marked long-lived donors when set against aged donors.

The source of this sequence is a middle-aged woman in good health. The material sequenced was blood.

CDR3 DNA sequence: TGTGCCAGCAGCCAAGATCGGGAGCGGGCCATTCAGTACTTC. Amino acids: CASSQDRERAIQYF. The genes are TRBV4-2 and TRBJ2-4; D is perhaps TRBD2 (6 bases). V shed 0 bases and J shed 9 bases, with 12 bases lying between them. CDR3 length: 14 residues. CDR1 LGHNA and CDR2 YNFKEQ come from the germline V gene.